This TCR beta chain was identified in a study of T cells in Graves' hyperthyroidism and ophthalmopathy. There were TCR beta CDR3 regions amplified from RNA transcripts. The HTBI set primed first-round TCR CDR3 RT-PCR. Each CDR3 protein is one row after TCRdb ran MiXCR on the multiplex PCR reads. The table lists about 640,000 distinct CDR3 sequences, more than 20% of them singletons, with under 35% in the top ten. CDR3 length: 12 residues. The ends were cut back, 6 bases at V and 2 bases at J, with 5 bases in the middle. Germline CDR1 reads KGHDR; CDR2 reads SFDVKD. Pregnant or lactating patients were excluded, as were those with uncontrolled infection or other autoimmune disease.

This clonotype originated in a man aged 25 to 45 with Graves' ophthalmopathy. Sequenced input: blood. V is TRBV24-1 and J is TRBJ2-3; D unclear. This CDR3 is CATSLNTDTQYF. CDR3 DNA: TGTGCCACCAGTCTGAACACAGATACGCAGTATTTT.